The 17 T cell receptor beta chains reported below all come from one sample, sequenced in a study of blood T cells in healthy people across ages (dated by TCRdb to the mid-2010s). Library method: 5' RACE. For sequencing, an Illumina HiSeq 2500 was employed. A second PCR of about 7 to 12 cycles was run with a J-beta primer mix and a sample-barcoded 5' primer. TCRdb cleaned the public reads at Q25 with fastp, built clones with MiXCR and kept in-frame beta chains. Rows matching on CDR3 protein sequence are summarized as one entry with the most common DNA and genes. This sample lists about 1 million distinct CDR3 sequences; roughly 45% were detected once. The ten most abundant clones make up over 15% of the sample. The sample taken for sequencing was blood. The receptors were gathered from a woman in her sixties in good health.

The rearrangement links TRBV10-3 to TRBJ1-1; the D is unclear. Germline V gene sequence: CDR1 ENHRY, CDR2 SYGVKD. V was pared by 2 bases and J by 1 base, with 8 bases between. This CDR3 has 14 amino acids. The CDR3: CAISEGLKNTEAFF. CDR3 sequence (DNA): TGTGCCATCAGTGAGGGACTCAAGAACACTGAAGCTTTCTTT.

The rearrangement uses TRBV24-1 and TRBJ2-3; no reliable D call. The CDR3 contains 14 residues. V was pared by 4 bases and J by 0 bases, with 7 bases between. The germline gives CDR1 KGHDR, CDR2 SFDVKD. CDR3 DNA sequence: TGTGCCACCAGTGAGCCAACAAGCACAGATACGCAGTATTTT. Translated, it gives CATSEPTSTDTQYF.

This clonotype was counted a few times. This chain connects TRBV27 to TRBJ2-3; maybe TRBD2 (5 bases). CDR1 MNHEY and CDR2 SMNVEV come from the germline V gene (reference sequence). The CDR3 has 15 residues. Deletions cut 6 bases from V and 4 bases from J, with 17 bases between. The CDR3 loop is CASSPSLVAPDTQYF. CDR3 DNA sequence: TGTGCCAGCAGCCCTAGCCTCGTGGCCCCAGATACGCAGTATTTT.

This clonotype occurred a few times. The genes are TRBV7-3 and TRBJ2-3, with unresolved D. Between the trimmed V and J ends, which lost 5 bases and 1 base, there was a span of 13 bases. The CDR3 runs 15 residues. Germline V gives CDR1 SGHTA, CDR2 FQGTGA. CDR3 bases: TGTGCCAGCAGCCCGCTGGGATACGGCACAGATACGCAGTATTTT. Residues: CASSPLGYGTDTQYF. Full variable domain (outside the CDR3, taken from reference TRBV7-3 and TRBJ2-3): GAGVSQTPSNKVTEKGKYVELRCDPISGHTALYWYRQSLGQGPEFLIYFQGTGAADDSGLPNDRFFAVRPEGSVSTLKIQRTERGDSAVYLCASSPLGYGTDTQYFGPGTRLTVL.

Comment on this clonotype: A much larger clone lies a single base off, so this may be a read error. The rearrangement uses TRBV27 and TRBJ1-1, with unresolved D. This CDR3 has 11 residues. Trimming took off 7 bases at V and 1 base at J, with 4 bases between the two ends. Germline V CDR1 and CDR2: MNHEY, SMNVEV (reference sequence). The DNA for the CDR3 is TGTGCCAGCATGGGGAACACTGAAGCTTTCTTT. Translated: CASMGNTEAFF.

The CDR3 DNA sequence: TGCAGCGCTGGTAGTAGGGACCTTAGGAATGAGCAGTTCTTC. Amino acid sequence: CSAGSRDLRNEQFF. V usage is TRBV29-1 and J usage is TRBJ2-1; the D call may be TRBD1 or TRBD2 (5 bases each). Trimming left V 7 bases short and J 7 bases short, with 20 bases between. The CDR3 has 14 amino acids. Germline V CDR1 and CDR2: SQVTM, ANQGSEA.

The chain employs TRBV3-1 and TRBJ2-1, with 8 nucleotides matching TRBD2. CDR3 length: 14 residues. In germline, CDR1 is LGHDT, CDR2 YNNKEL (reference sequence). Losses at the gene ends were 2 bases for V and 15 bases for J; bases not matched to a gene: 12. DNA for the CDR3: TGTGCCAGCAGCCAAAACGTTTTTAGCGGGACCCCGTTCTTC. Translation gives CASSQNVFSGTPFF.

V usage is TRBV7-8 and J usage is TRBJ1-5; 8 nucleotides line up with TRBD1. Germline CDR1 is SGHVS and CDR2 is FQNEAQ. CDR3 length: 15 residues. J gave up 7 bases and V 4 bases, and 9 bases lay outside the gene matches. The DNA of the CDR3 is TGTGCCAGCAGCTCGGGGATACAGGGGGGCCAGCCCCAGCATTTT. Translation gives CASSSGIQGGQPQHF.

The chain is built from TRBV12-3 or TRBV12-4 and TRBJ2-5; 9 nucleotides agree with TRBD2. The DNA end favors TRBJ2-1, so the J call may be wrong. CDR3 length: 16 residues. The CDR3 loop is CASSTRLADLQETQFF. The CDR3 coding sequence is TGTGCCAGCAGTACCCGACTAGCGGACCTCCAAGAGACCCAGTTCTTC.

This clonotype was counted a few times. The chain recombines TRBV25-1 with TRBJ2-3; D is unresolved. Looked up from germline, CDR1 is MGHDK and CDR2 is SYGVNS. This CDR3 is 17 amino acids long. V lost 0 bases and J 0 bases, leaving 13 bases between the germline ends. This CDR3 is CASSEYTESSSTDTQYF. The CDR3 nucleotides are TGTGCCAGCAGTGAATATACCGAGTCCTCTAGCACAGATACGCAGTATTTT.

The rearrangement uses TRBV6-5 and TRBJ2-4; 9 bases are a match to TRBD1. The CDR3 loop spans 15 amino acids. V dropped 5 bases and J dropped 6; count of bases not matched to a gene: 8. CDR1 and CDR2 (germline): MNHEY, SVGAGI. The CDR3 sequence: CASSQTRDRANIQYF. As DNA, the CDR3 is TGTGCCAGCAGTCAGACCCGGGACAGGGCAAACATTCAGTACTTC.

This chain links TRBV7-9 with TRBJ2-7, with 11 bases fitting TRBD2. Germline CDR1 reads SEHNR; CDR2 reads FQNEAQ (reference sequence). The CDR3 is 16 residues long. V gave up 6 bases and J gave up 3 bases; unmatched junction bases: 10. CDR3 region: CASSPLSGRGFYEQYF. The DNA for the CDR3 is TGTGCCAGCAGTCCACTTAGCGGGAGGGGGTTCTACGAGCAGTACTTC.

This clonotype was picked up one time. The V gene is TRBV12-5, the J gene TRBJ1-1, with TRBD1 as a possible D gene (6 bases). Germline assignment: CDR1 LGHNT and CDR2 FRNRAP. The CDR3 consists of 15 residues. Trimming took off 6 bases at V and 0 bases at J, with 14 bases between the two ends. The CDR3 DNA reads as TGTGCTAGTGGGGGGACGGGGGGCCTGAACACTGAAGCTTTCTTT. Amino acids: CASGGTGGLNTEAFF. The full variable domain, its missing parts supplied by reference TRBV12-5 and TRBJ1-1, is DARVTQTPRHKVTEMGQEVTMRCQPILGHNTVFWYRQTMMQGLELLAYFRNRAPLDDSGMPKDRFSAEMPDATLATLKIQPSEPRDSAVYFCASGGTGGLNTEAFFGQGTRLTVV.

The chain uses TRBV9 and TRBJ2-7; 8 bases are shared with TRBD2. This CDR3 contains 14 residues. The J segment lost 10 bases and the V segment lost 4 bases, leaving 13 bases of the junction unmatched. From germline, CDR1 is SGDLS and CDR2 YYNGEE. CDR3 protein: CASSPVSGEGDQYF. CDR3 bases: TGTGCCAGCAGCCCAGTTAGCGGGGAGGGCGACCAGTACTTC.

This chain links TRBV12-3 or TRBV12-4 with TRBJ2-1; the match to TRBD2 covers 8 bases. The ends lost 1 base at V and 1 base at J; junction bases unmatched: 3. The CDR3 consists of 16 residues. In DNA form, the CDR3 reads TGTGCCAGCAGTTTAGTGGGACTAGGTTCCTACAATGAGCAGTTCTTC. Translation gives CASSLVGLGSYNEQFF.

The chain recombines TRBV7-9 with TRBJ2-3; 7 bases line up with TRBD1. The germline CDR1 and CDR2 sequences are SEHNR and FQNEAQ (reference sequence). After removal of 5 bases from V and 5 bases from J, the junction contained 7 bases not matched to a gene. The CDR3 covers 14 residues. CDR3 nucleotides: TGTGCCAGCAGCCCAGACAGGGTGGAAGATACGCAGTATTTT. Translated: CASSPDRVEDTQYF. The variable domain in full, with the rest retrieved from reference TRBV7-9 and TRBJ2-3, is DTGVSQNPRHKITKRGQNVTFRCDPISEHNRLYWYRQTLGQGPEFLTYFQNEAQLEKSRLLSDRFSAERPKGSFSTLEIQRTEQGDSAMYLCASSPDRVEDTQYFGPGTRLTVL.

The chain carries TRBV10-3 and TRBJ2-7; D is ambiguous. The ends were cut back, 6 bases at V and 3 bases at J, with 9 bases in the middle. Looked up from germline, CDR1 is ENHRY and CDR2 is SYGVKD. The CDR3 consists of 12 residues. CDR3 region: CAISDTDYEQYF. The DNA for the CDR3 is TGTGCCATCAGCGACACGGACTACGAGCAGTACTTC.